This T cell receptor beta chain comes out of a study of blood T cell repertoires in COVID-19 (dated by TCRdb to the early 2020s). For the study in its entirety: Collaborator samples came from the United States, Italy and Spain and covered acute and convalescent phases of COVID-19. Samples were obtained from the ongoing ImmuneRACE study (first 160 participants) and from 1,254 subjects provided by 6 global collaborators. A freely available public database, intended as a resource for researchers studying the immune response to SARS-CoV-2, is where the repertoires were released. Subjects who had been exposed to COVID-19, were actively infected with it, or had recovered from it provided the deeply sampled blood TCRbeta repertoires that made up the dataset. Where available, HLA class I and class II types were taken from metadata supplied by the sample provider and were not determined by assay-based typing. The material from the prospective study consisted of cDNA or gDNA derived from T cells, B-cell-depleted T cells, or PBMCs. The sample metadata nearly always contained a de-identified subject ID, COVID-19 status, age in years and sex.

Whole blood was collected in K2EDTA tubes by collaborating institutions according to the institutions' own protocols. For TCRbeta analysis, collaborator samples were shipped as frozen whole blood, as isolated PBMCs, or as DNA extracted from either sample type. CDR1 and CDR2 were assigned from the germline V gene as KGHDR and SFDVKD. The junction shows trimming of 6 bases on V and 0 bases on J, and the gene matches do not reach 6 bases of it. Counted from cysteine to phenylalanine, this CDR3 has 16 amino acids. Only the CDR3 DNA stays, 48 bases, in frame from base 1. Study-level results and caveats: How much clinical and demographic metadata was included differed by source and by participant, and the metadata was provided uncurated.

Comment on this clone: Its target antigen remains unknown. No base quality values were provided; no much bigger clone lies one nucleotide off.

The immunoSEQ Assay, a bias-controlled multiplex PCR, was used to amplify TCRbeta CDR3 regions from genomic DNA. On the authors' methods: Nucleated cell counts per sample were estimated from amplification of reference gene primers within the assay. To quantify the absolute abundance of each unique TCRbeta CDR3 rearrangement, sequence reads were collapsed and filtered. Productive Simpson clonality was computed per sample as the square root of Simpson's diversity index over productive rearrangements. Imported from immuneACCESS, the table was reduced by TCRdb to in-frame sequences with V and J called. These copies leave out some clones; in studies compared against another copy, an unresolved V gene accounts for under half, and the cause of the remainder is not known. V and J calls and clone size follow that table, whereas D and trimming were derived from the DNA. The sample records roughly 150,000 clones, approximately 84% of which are singletons. Roughly a tenth of the sample is in the top ten clones.

This TCR was recovered from a man aged 70 or older with active or convalescent COVID-19. Sequenced sample: peripheral blood. Recombination connected TRBV24-1 to TRBJ2-3, with 9 middle bases fitting TRBD2. CDR3 protein: CATSYSGSPSTDTQYF. At the DNA level, the sequence is TGTGCCACCAGTTATAGCGGGAGCCCTAGCACAGATACGCAGTATTTT.